This T cell receptor beta chain emerged from a study of Graves' ophthalmopathy and Graves' hyperthyroidism. There are many counts of this clonotype. As yet, its antigen is unknown. Germline V gives CDR1 MNHEY, CDR2 SVGEGT. This CDR3 is 17 amino acids long. Trimming left V 2 bases short and J 5 bases short, with 19 bases between. Amplified TCR beta CDR3 regions were obtained using RNA transcripts as template. Second-round multiplex PCR came after a first-round RT-PCR that employed HTBI primers. TCRdb re-called the multiplex PCR reads with MiXCR, one entry per CDR3 protein. The sample has roughly 610,000 distinct CDR3 sequences, 20% to 25% seen once. Points from the study as a whole: Ophthalmopathy versus stable hyperthyroidism: 13-signature model gave 85% to 90% sensitivity, just under 82% specificity. Blood contained most expanded thyroid clonotypes exceeding 0.001 frequency.

This sequence originates from a woman aged 18 to 35 with stable Graves' hyperthyroidism. Some clones in this sample may be carry-over from other donors' samples. The source material was peripheral blood. The chain joins TRBV6-2 or TRBV6-3 to TRBJ1-5; maybe TRBD1 (5 bases). The CDR3 loop is CASSYTYTQGRDQPQHF. CDR3 DNA sequence: TGTGCCAGCAGTTACACCTATACTCAGGGTAGGGATCAGCCCCAGCATTTT.